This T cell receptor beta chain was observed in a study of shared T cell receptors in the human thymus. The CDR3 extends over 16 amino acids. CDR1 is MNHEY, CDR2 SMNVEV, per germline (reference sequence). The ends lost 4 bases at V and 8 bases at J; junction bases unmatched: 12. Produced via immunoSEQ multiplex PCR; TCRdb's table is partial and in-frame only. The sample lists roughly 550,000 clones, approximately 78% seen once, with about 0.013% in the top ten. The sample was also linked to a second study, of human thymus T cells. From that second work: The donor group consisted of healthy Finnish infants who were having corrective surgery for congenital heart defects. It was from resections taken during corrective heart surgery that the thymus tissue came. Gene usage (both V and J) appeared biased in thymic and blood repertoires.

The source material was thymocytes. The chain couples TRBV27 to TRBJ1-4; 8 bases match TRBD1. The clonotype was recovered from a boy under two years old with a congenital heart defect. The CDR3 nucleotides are TGTGCCAGCAGTTCGGACAGGGAGGGCCTGAGGGAAAAACTGTTTTTT. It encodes CASSSDREGLREKLFF.